The text below deals with one TCR beta chain. The antigen remains undetermined. This sample is part of a study of cytomegalovirus exposure and HLA in healthy donors. Study information: It was reported in a later analysis that the 120 validation repertoires used the same platform as the 666 first-cohort repertoires.

The table came from immunoSEQ multiplex PCR; TCRdb's copy has only in-frame clones and leaves some out. The table lists around 120,000 clones, about 83% of them singletons. Trimming pared 1 base from V and 3 bases from J, leaving 13 bases between. CDR1 and CDR2 from the germline V gene are MNHNS and SASEGT. The CDR3 covers 15 residues. General observations from the study: Reported performance of the classifier showed diagnosis of cytomegalovirus status with high specificity and sensitivity. Associated with cytomegalovirus, according to the listing, were 150 to 200 TCR beta chains. Whilst most TCR sequences proved rare, a subset of public TCRs occurred across many donors.

The sequence was collected from a young man in good health and CMV-seronegative. The sequenced material came from PBMCs. The chain employs TRBV6-1 and TRBJ2-7; tentatively, D is TRBD1 (5 bases). CDR3 DNA sequence: TGTGCCAGCAGTGAAGTATCAGGGATTAACTACGAGCAGTACTTC. Amino acid sequence: CASSEVSGINYEQYF.